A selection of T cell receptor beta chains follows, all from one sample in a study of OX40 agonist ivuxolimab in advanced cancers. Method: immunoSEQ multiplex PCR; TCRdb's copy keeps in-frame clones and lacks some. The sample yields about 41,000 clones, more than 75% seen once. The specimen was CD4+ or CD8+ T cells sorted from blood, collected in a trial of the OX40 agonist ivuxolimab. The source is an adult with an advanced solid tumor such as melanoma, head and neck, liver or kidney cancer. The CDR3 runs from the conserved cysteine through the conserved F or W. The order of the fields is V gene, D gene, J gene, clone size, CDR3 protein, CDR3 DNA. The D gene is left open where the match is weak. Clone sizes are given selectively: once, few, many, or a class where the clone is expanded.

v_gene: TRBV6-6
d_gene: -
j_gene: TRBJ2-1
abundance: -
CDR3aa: CASSYSGGEQFF
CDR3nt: TGTGCCAGCAGTTACTCGGGGGGTGAGCAGTTCTTC

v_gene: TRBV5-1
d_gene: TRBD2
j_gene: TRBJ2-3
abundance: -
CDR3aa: CASSTSGGGSDTQYF
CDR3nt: TGCGCCAGCAGCACCAGCGGGGGTGGGTCAGATACGCAGTATTTT

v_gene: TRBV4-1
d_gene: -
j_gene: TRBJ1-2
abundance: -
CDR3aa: CASSQLRDIYGYTF
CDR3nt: TGCGCCAGCAGCCAACTCCGGGACATCTATGGCTACACCTTC

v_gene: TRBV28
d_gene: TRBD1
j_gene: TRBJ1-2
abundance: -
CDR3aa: CASSSQGVGYTF
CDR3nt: TGTGCCAGCAGTTCGCAGGGGGTCGGCTACACCTTC

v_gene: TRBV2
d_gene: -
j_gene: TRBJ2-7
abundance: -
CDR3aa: CASSDQGQGFYEQYF
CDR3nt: TGTGCCAGCAGTGATCAGGGACAAGGATTCTACGAGCAGTACTTC

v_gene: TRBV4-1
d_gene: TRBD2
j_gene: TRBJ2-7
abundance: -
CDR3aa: CASSQDLAGGREQYF
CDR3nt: TGCGCCAGCAGCCAAGATCTAGCGGGAGGTAGGGAGCAGTACTTC

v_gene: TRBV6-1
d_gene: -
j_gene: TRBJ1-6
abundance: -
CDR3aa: CASRPRVADSPLHF
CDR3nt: TGTGCCAGCAGGCCCAGGGTCGCGGATTCACCCCTCCACTTT

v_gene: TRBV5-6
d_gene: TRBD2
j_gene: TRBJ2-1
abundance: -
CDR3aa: CASSLWGSGSDEQFF
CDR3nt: TGTGCCAGCAGCTTATGGGGTAGCGGGAGTGATGAGCAGTTCTTC

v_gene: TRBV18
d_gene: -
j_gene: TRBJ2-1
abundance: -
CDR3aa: CASSPSGRGLTQFF
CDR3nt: TGTGCCAGCTCACCGTCAGGACGCGGACTGACGCAGTTCTTC

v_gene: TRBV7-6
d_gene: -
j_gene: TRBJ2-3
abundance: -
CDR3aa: CASSLEGGTDTQYF
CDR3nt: TGTGCCAGCAGCTTAGAAGGGGGAACAGATACGCAGTATTTT

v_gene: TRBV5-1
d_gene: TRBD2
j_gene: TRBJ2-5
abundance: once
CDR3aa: CASSLTGTSSFETQYF
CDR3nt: TGCGCCAGCAGCTTAACCGGGACTAGCAGTTTCGAGACCCAGTACTTC

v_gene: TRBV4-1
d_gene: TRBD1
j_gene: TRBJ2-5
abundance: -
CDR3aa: CASSQRPRGETQYF
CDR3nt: TGCGCCAGCAGCCAACGTCCCAGGGGGGAGACCCAGTACTTC

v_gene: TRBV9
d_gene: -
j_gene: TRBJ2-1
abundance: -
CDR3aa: CASSVVGGGRNEQFF
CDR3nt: TGTGCCAGCAGCGTAGTCGGGGGAGGTAGAAATGAGCAGTTCTTC

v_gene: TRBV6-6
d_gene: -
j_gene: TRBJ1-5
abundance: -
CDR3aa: CASRGRTDGNQPQHF
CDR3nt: TGTGCCAGCAGGGGGCGGACAGACGGCAATCAGCCCCAGCATTTT

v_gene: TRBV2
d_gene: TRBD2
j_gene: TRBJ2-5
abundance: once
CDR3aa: CASRRSGTQETQYF
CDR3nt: TGTGCCAGCAGACGCAGCGGGACCCAAGAGACCCAGTACTTC

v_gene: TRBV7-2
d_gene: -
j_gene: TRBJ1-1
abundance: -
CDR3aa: CASSLAENTEAFF
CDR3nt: TGTGCCAGCAGCTTAGCAGAGAACACTGAAGCTTTCTTT

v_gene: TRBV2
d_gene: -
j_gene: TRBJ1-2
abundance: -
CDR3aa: CASSDPGSYYGYTF
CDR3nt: TGTGCCAGCAGTGATCCAGGGAGTTACTATGGCTACACCTTC

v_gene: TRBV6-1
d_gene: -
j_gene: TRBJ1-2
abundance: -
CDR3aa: CASTKSGALGGYTF
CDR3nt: TGTGCCAGCACCAAGTCGGGCGCCCTCGGTGGCTACACCTTC

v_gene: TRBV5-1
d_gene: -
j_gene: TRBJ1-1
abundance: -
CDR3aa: CASSLAGSGSYTEAFF
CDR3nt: TGCGCCAGCAGCTTGGCCGGGTCGGGATCGTACACTGAAGCTTTCTTT

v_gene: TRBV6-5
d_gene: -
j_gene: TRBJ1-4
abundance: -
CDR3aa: CASSPGQREKLFF
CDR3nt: TGTGCCAGCAGTCCCGGACAGAGGGAAAAACTGTTTTTT

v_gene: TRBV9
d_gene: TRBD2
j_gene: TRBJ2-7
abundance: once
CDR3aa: CASSDSGGPYEQYF
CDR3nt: TGTGCCAGCAGCGATAGCGGGGGGCCCTACGAGCAGTACTTC

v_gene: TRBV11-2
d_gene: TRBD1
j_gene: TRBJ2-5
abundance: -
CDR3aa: CASSDRGIETQYF
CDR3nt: TGTGCCAGCTCGGACAGGGGAATAGAGACCCAGTACTTC

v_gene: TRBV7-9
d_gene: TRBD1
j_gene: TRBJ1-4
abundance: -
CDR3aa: CASSWTGAEKLFF
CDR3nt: TGTGCCAGCAGCTGGACAGGGGCAGAAAAACTGTTTTTT

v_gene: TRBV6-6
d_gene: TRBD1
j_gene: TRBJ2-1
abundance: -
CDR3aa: CATQGARANEQFF
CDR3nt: TGTGCTACACAGGGGGCCCGCGCAAATGAGCAGTTCTTC

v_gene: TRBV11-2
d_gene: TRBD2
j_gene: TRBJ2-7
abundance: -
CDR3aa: CASSLGLADYEQYF
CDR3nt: TGTGCCAGCAGCTTAGGACTAGCTGACTACGAGCAGTACTTC

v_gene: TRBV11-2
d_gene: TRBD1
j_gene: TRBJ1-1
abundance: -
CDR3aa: CASSLGAAGTGITEAFF
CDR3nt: TGTGCCAGCAGCTTAGGGGCAGCCGGGACAGGGATCACTGAAGCTTTCTTT

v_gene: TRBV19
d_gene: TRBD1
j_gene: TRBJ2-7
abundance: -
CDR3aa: CASSSPSGQLLEQYF
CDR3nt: TGTGCCAGTAGTAGCCCCTCGGGACAGCTCTTAGAGCAGTACTTC

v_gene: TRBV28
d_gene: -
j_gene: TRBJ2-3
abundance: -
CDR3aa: CASSFFTADTQYF
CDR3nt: TGTGCCAGCAGTTTCTTTACCGCAGATACGCAGTATTTT

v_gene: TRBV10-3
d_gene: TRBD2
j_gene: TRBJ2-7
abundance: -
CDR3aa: CAISATSGASYEQYF
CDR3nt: TGTGCCATCAGCGCGACTAGCGGGGCCTCCTACGAGCAGTACTTC

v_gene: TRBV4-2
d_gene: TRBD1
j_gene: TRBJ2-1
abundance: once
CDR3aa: CASSQVGQEQFF
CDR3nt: TGTGCCAGCAGCCAAGTGGGACAGGAGCAGTTCTTC

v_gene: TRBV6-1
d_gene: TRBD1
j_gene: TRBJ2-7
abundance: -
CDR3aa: CASRPTGGRSYEQYF
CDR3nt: TGTGCCAGCAGGCCAACAGGGGGGCGGTCCTACGAGCAGTACTTC

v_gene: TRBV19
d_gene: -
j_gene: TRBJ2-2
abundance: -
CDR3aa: CASKDRDLNTGELFF
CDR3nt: TGTGCCAGTAAGGATCGGGACTTAAACACCGGGGAGCTGTTTTTT